This T cell receptor beta chain was found in a study of T cell repertoires in cytomegalovirus infection. Looking at the study overall: Both recently identified HLA-C-restricted and well-studied HLA-B-restricted CMV epitopes were used in the study. Public TCR beta signatures indicated both CMV infection and matching HLA type. Study-wide results and caveats: Adding up the frequency of public TCR beta families identified people who carried CMV plus the relevant HLA. Clonotype analysis showed dominance of the ex vivo response by HLA-C-restricted CMV-specific TCR beta clonotypes.

Losses at the gene ends were 3 bases for V and 6 bases for J; bases not matched to a gene: 10. Germline assignment: CDR1 KGHSH and CDR2 LQKENI. The CDR3 is made up of 16 amino acids. The count of this clonotype is one. Its target is unknown. TCRdb processed the reads anew with MiXCR; each CDR3 protein has one entry. The repertoire holds 550,000 to 700,000 distinct CDR3 sequences, with 35% to 50% as singletons. Sequenced here: cultured PBMCs, sampled from culture after CMV antigen stimulation. The gene calls are TRBV18 and TRBJ1-2, with 10 bases identical to TRBD1. This sequence was found in a human donor in good health (CMV status not recorded). Some clones in this sample may be carry-over from other donors' samples. CDR3 bases: TGTGCCAGCTCACCGGACGGGACAGGGGTCGAAGATGGCTACACCTTC. It encodes CASSPDGTGVEDGYTF.